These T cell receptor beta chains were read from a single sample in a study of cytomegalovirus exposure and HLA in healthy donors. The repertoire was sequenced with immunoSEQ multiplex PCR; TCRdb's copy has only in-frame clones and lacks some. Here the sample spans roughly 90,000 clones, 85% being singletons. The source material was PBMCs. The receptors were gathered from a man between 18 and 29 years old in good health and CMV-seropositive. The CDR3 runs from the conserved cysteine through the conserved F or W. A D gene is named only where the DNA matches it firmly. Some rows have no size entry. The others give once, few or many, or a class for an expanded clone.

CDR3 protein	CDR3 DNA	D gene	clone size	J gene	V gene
CASSQGFGQYF	TGTGCCAGCAGCCAGGGGTTTGGGCAGTATTTT	.	.	TRBJ2-3	TRBV5-6
CASSLDGTGTSGSNEQFF	TGTGCCAGCAGCTTAGATGGAACCGGGACTAGCGGGAGTAATGAGCAGTTCTTC	TRBD2	.	TRBJ2-1	TRBV11-3
CASSDLGGGNQPQHF	TGTGCCAGCAGTGATTTGGGGGGTGGAAATCAGCCCCAGCATTTT	.	.	TRBJ1-5	TRBV2
CASSLEGGIKKLFF	TGTGCCAGCAGTTTAGAGGGGGGGATTAAAAAACTGTTTTTT	.	.	TRBJ1-4	TRBV28
CASRADREAFF	TGTGCCAGCAGGGCCGACAGAGAAGCTTTCTTT	.	.	TRBJ1-1	TRBV6-1
CASSQPTGGNYGYTF	TGCGCCAGCAGCCAACCGACAGGGGGGAACTATGGCTACACCTTC	TRBD1	.	TRBJ1-2	TRBV4-1
CASSEGGYEQYF	TGTGCCAGCAGTGAAGGAGGCTACGAGCAGTACTTC	.	.	TRBJ2-7	TRBV6-1
CSARNRNEAFF	TGCAGTGCTCGGAACAGAAATGAAGCTTTCTTT	.	once	TRBJ1-1	TRBV20-1
CASSLAAGPWPQHF	TGTGCCAGCAGCTTAGCCGCCGGTCCTTGGCCCCAGCATTTT	.	.	TRBJ1-5	TRBV7-8
CASGTSAYTGELFF	TGCGCCAGTGGGACTAGCGCATACACCGGGGAGCTGTTTTTT	TRBD2	few	TRBJ2-2	TRBV5-1
CASSPRTDYNEKLFF	TGCGCCAGCAGCCCGCGGACAGACTATAATGAAAAACTGTTTTTT	.	.	TRBJ1-4	TRBV5-1
CASSLGEFTDTQYF	TGTGCCAGCAGCCTGGGAGAATTCACAGATACGCAGTATTTT	.	.	TRBJ2-3	TRBV9
CASSYRWDREVETQYF	TGTGCCAGCAGTTACCGGTGGGACAGGGAGGTTGAGACCCAGTACTTC	TRBD1	.	TRBJ2-5	TRBV6-5
CASSQVGGTGVMNTEAFF	TGCGCCAGCAGCCAAGTTGGGGGGACAGGAGTTATGAACACTGAAGCTTTCTTT	TRBD1	.	TRBJ1-1	TRBV4-1
CAWSYGSGSYNEQFF	TGTGCCTGGAGTTACGGTAGCGGATCCTACAATGAGCAGTTCTTC	.	.	TRBJ2-1	TRBV30
CASSPRTGWDTGELFF	TGTGCCAGCAGTCCCCGGACAGGGTGGGACACCGGGGAGCTGTTTTTT	TRBD1	once	TRBJ2-2	TRBV6-4
CASRLGDRVENTEAFF	TGTGCCAGCCGACTTGGGGACAGAGTCGAAAACACTGAAGCTTTCTTT	TRBD1	once	TRBJ1-1	TRBV5-6
CASSRQGLDGYTF	TGTGCCAGCAGCCGACAGGGGTTGGATGGCTACACCTTC	TRBD1	few	TRBJ1-2	TRBV6-5
CASSISFYTSEQYF	TGTGCCAGTAGTATCTCCTTTTACACATCGGAGCAGTACTTC	.	.	TRBJ2-7	TRBV19
CASSSVDSDGGNQPQHF	TGTGCCAGCAGTTCCGTGGACAGCGATGGGGGCAATCAGCCCCAGCATTTT	.	few	TRBJ1-5	TRBV28
CSVVLGANTEAFF	TGCAGCGTTGTTCTGGGGGCGAACACTGAAGCTTTCTTT	.	.	TRBJ1-1	TRBV29-1
CASSRGTGFRSLLSYNEQFF	TGTGCCAGTAGTAGGGGGACAGGCTTTAGGAGCTTACTCTCCTACAATGAGCAGTTCTTC	TRBD1	.	TRBJ2-1	TRBV19
CASSSLRGRGPSTDTQYF	TGCGCCAGCAGCTCGTTGCGGGGGAGGGGCCCTAGCACAGATACGCAGTATTTT	TRBD2	.	TRBJ2-3	TRBV5-1
CASSPTGQGAEKLFF	TGTGCCAGCAGTCCAACGGGACAGGGGGCTGAAAAACTGTTTTTT	TRBD1	.	TRBJ1-4	TRBV28
CASSPLAQSSYNEQFF	TGTGCCAGCAGCCCCCTAGCGCAGAGCTCCTACAATGAGCAGTTCTTC	.	.	TRBJ2-1	TRBV7-3
CAWERGLAGPYEQYF	TGTGCCTGGGAGAGGGGGCTAGCGGGCCCCTACGAGCAGTACTTC	.	.	TRBJ2-7	TRBV30
CASRSDREVNEQFF	TGTGCCAGCAGGTCGGACAGGGAGGTGAATGAGCAGTTCTTC	TRBD1	.	TRBJ2-1	TRBV25-1
CASNGAGQGNMGNQPQHF	TGTGCCAGCAACGGAGCGGGACAGGGGAATATGGGCAATCAGCCCCAGCATTTT	.	.	TRBJ1-5	TRBV21-1
CASSEQETQYF	TGTGCCAGCAGCGAGCAAGAGACCCAGTACTTC	.	.	TRBJ2-5	TRBV11-3
CASNPSGRTGELFF	TGTGCCAGTAATCCTAGCGGGAGGACCGGGGAGCTGTTTTTT	TRBD2	.	TRBJ2-2	TRBV27
CASSSRTHRGTEAFF	TGTGCCAGCAGTTCTCGTACTCATCGAGGGACTGAAGCTTTCTTT	.	.	TRBJ1-1	TRBV28
CASSEPWQGPIYF	TGTGCCAGCAGTGAACCCTGGCAGGGGCCCATATATTTT	.	.	TRBJ1-3	TRBV6-1
CASSYEAYTEAFF	TGTGCCAGCAGTTACGAGGCCTACACTGAAGCTTTCTTT	.	once	TRBJ1-1	TRBV6-6
CASSESGTGGAETQYF	TGTGCCAGCAGCGAATCCGGGACAGGGGGTGCGGAGACCCAGTACTTC	TRBD1	once	TRBJ2-5	TRBV9
CASSIDRGNQPQHF	TGTGCCAGTAGTATCGACAGGGGCAATCAGCCCCAGCATTTT	TRBD1	.	TRBJ1-5	TRBV19